This T cell receptor (beta chain) was identified during a study of blood T cells in healthy people across ages. V was clipped by 4 bases and J by 9 bases, with 16 bases between them. The CDR3 is 13 amino acids. Germline values: CDR1 MNHEY, CDR2 SVGAGI. Ten or more counts support this clonotype. As yet, its antigen is unknown. A second PCR, run for about 7 to 11 cycles, used a sample-barcoded 5' primer plus a J-beta primer mix. Each of the cDNA molecules was tagged by a template-switch adaptor with 12 random nucleotides. Paired-end reads containing CDR3 totaled no fewer than 3 million for each sample. TCRdb processed the 5' RACE reads anew with MiXCR; each CDR3 protein has one entry. This table has hundreds of thousands of distinct CDR3 sequences, about 34% appearing once. Study-wide results and limits: The recorded TCR beta diversity per million T cells decreased in a roughly linear manner with age.

Sequenced sample: blood. The gene calls are TRBV6-5 and TRBJ2-7; possibly TRBD1 for D (6 bases). The source of this sequence is a woman aged 80 or older in good health. The CDR3 spells CASSSPGHLWQYF. The CDR3 nucleotides are TGTGCCAGCAGTTCCCCGGGACACCTTTGGCAGTACTTC.